The next 31 T cell receptor beta chains were all read from a single sample in a study of siplizumab effects on memory and regulatory T cells. The protocol was immunoSEQ multiplex PCR, while the TCRdb copy is restricted to in-frame clones and leaves out a portion. The top ten clones hold about 2.6% of a sample with about 100,000 clones, about 90% of them seen once. The sample taken for sequencing was CD4+ T cells sorted from blood. These receptor sequences come from a human donor in good health. Some clones in this sample may be carry-over from other donors' samples.

This chain joins TRBV9 and TRBJ1-1; D is unclear. This CDR3 is built from 13 residues. Trimming left V 1 base short and J 1 base short, with 5 bases between. Germline CDR1 is SGDLS and CDR2 is YYNGEE. The CDR3 sequence: CASSVQRNTEAFF. CDR3 nucleotide sequence: TGTGCCAGCAGCGTACAGAGGAACACTGAAGCTTTCTTT.

This clone was observed a single time. This chain's CDR3 is CASSLRQNYEQYF. As DNA, the CDR3 is TGTGCCAGCAGCTTAAGGCAGAACTACGAGCAGTACTTC. V gene TRBV7-9 combines with J gene TRBJ2-7; D ambiguous. Germline loops: CDR1 SEHNR, CDR2 FQNEAQ (reference sequence). The CDR3 is 13 amino acids. Trimming left V 2 bases short and J 3 bases short, with 8 bases between.

This clone is a singleton in its sample. The chain combines TRBV27 with TRBJ2-1; D gene ambiguous. Deletions cut 5 bases from V and 6 bases from J, with 17 bases between. CDR3 length: 15 residues. Germline CDR1 and CDR2: MNHEY and SMNVEV (reference sequence). This CDR3 is CASSKTALTSNEQFF. The CDR3 DNA reads as TGTGCCAGCAGTAAAACGGCCCTAACCAGCAATGAGCAGTTCTTC.

V gene TRBV7-9 combines with J gene TRBJ1-1; possible D gene TRBD1, 5 bases. The CDR3 totals 15 residues. Germline V CDR1 and CDR2: SEHNR, FQNEAQ (reference sequence). V was trimmed by 0 bases and J by 5 bases, leaving 13 bases between them. The DNA of the CDR3 is TGTGCCAGCAGCTTAGCTGGAGGGGCATGGACTGAAGCTTTCTTT. Encoded protein: CASSLAGGAWTEAFF.

V usage is TRBV29-1 and J usage is TRBJ2-7; 9 positions agree with TRBD1. Trimming at V came to 4 bases and at J to 0 bases, leaving 7 bases not matched to a gene. This CDR3 spans 15 amino acids. CDR1 and CDR2 (germline): SQVTM, ANQGSEA. The CDR3 loop is CSVGPDRGISYEQYF. The CDR3 DNA reads as TGCAGCGTTGGGCCCGACAGGGGGATCTCCTACGAGCAGTACTTC.

The rearrangement joins TRBV14 to TRBJ2-7; no firm D call. Germline lookup yields CDR1 SGHDN and CDR2 FVKESK. CDR3 length: 12 amino acids. V was clipped by 1 base and J by 4 bases, with 5 bases between them. CDR3 in amino acids: CASSQVPYEQYF. The CDR3 nucleotides are TGTGCCAGCAGCCAAGTACCATACGAGCAGTACTTC.

This chain joins TRBV11-3 and TRBJ2-1; D remains ambiguous. Germline CDR1 and CDR2: SGHNT and YENEEA. CDR3 length: 15 amino acids. Trimming took 2 bases from V and 0 from J, leaving 8 bases between them. CDR3 nucleotides: TGTGCCAGCAGCTTAAGGGCGAGCTCCTACAATGAGCAGTTCTTC. It codes for CASSLRASSYNEQFF.

V gene TRBV2 combines with J gene TRBJ1-5, with D hard to call. V was trimmed by 7 bases and J by 0 bases, leaving 16 bases between them. The CDR3 runs to 16 residues. Germline CDR1 is SNHLY and CDR2 is FYNNEI. The CDR3 nucleotides read TGTGCCAGCACCGCGGGGTCCGGAGCTAGCAATCAGCCCCAGCATTTT. Amino acids: CASTAGSGASNQPQHF.

V is TRBV29-1 and J is TRBJ2-7, with 7 bases aligning to TRBD2. V was pared by 1 base and J by 3 bases, with 9 bases of the junction left unmatched. The CDR3 sequence is 15 residues long. Germline CDR1 SQVTM, CDR2 ANQGSEA. DNA of the CDR3: TGCAGCGTTGAAGGAGGAGCGGGGACCCGCTACGAGCAGTACTTC. It translates to CSVEGGAGTRYEQYF.

This chain links TRBV9 with TRBJ2-3; tentatively, D is TRBD1 or TRBD2 (6 bases each). The V gene lost 0 bases and the J gene lost 7 bases, with 12 bases spanning the gap. Germline assignment: CDR1 SGDLS and CDR2 YYNGEE. There are 14 residues in the CDR3. This chain's CDR3 is CASSVGGTSNTQYF. CDR3 coding DNA: TGTGCCAGCAGCGTAGGCGGGACATCGAATACGCAGTATTTT. Complete variable domain (other parts from reference TRBV9 and TRBJ2-3): DSGVTQTPKHLITATGQRVTLRCSPRSGDLSVYWYQQSLDQGLQFLIQYYNGEERAKGNILERFSAQQFPDLHSELNLSSLELGDSALYFCASSVGGTSNTQYFGPGTRLTVL.

The chain recombines TRBV6-5 with TRBJ1-3; weak D call: TRBD1 (6 bases). V shed 2 bases and J shed 8 bases, with 13 bases lying between them. The germline gives CDR1 MNHEY, CDR2 SVGAGI. This CDR3 contains 14 residues. CDR3 sequence reads: CASSYTGIRDTIYF. The CDR3, as DNA: TGTGCCAGCAGTTACACAGGGATCAGGGACACCATATATTTT.

The chain is built from TRBV28 and TRBJ2-7, with unresolved D. Germline CDR1 MDHEN, CDR2 SYDVKM. The CDR3 spans 13 residues. With 7 bases removed from V and 6 bases from J, the gap between germline ends came to 16 bases. CDR3 in DNA: TGTGCCAGCACCCCTGATACCGAGTCCGAGCAGTACTTC. Translated: CASTPDTESEQYF.

V and J are TRBV5-8 and TRBJ2-5; maybe TRBD1 (6 bases). The CDR3 contains 15 residues. The germline CDR1 and CDR2 sequences are SGHTS and YDEGEE. V shed 3 bases and J shed 3 bases, with 15 bases lying between them. The CDR3 DNA follows: TGTGCCAGCAGCTCCGGGGCAGGGGAGAAAGAGACCCAGTACTTC. It codes for CASSSGAGEKETQYF. Full variable domain (missing parts from reference TRBV5-8 and TRBJ2-5): EAGVTQSPTHLIKTRGQQATLRCSPISGHTSVYWYQQALGLGLQFLLWYDEGEERNRGNFPPRFSGRQFPNYSSELNVNALELEDSALYLCASSSGAGEKETQYFGPGTRLLVL.

This clone was found once. The chain is built from TRBV18 and TRBJ1-4; D uncertain. The CDR3 has 14 residues. Germline CDR1 is KGHSH and CDR2 is LQKENI. With 3 bases removed from V and 7 bases from J, the gap between germline ends came to 12 bases. The CDR3 loop is CASSPSFNSEKLFF. The CDR3 nucleotides are TGTGCCAGCTCACCGAGCTTTAACAGTGAAAAACTGTTTTTT.

This chain connects TRBV28 to TRBJ2-1; 14 positions agree with TRBD2. The CDR3 has 18 amino acids. Germline V gene sequence: CDR1 MDHEN, CDR2 SYDVKM. Trimming at V came to 8 bases and at J to 3 bases, leaving 12 bases not matched to a gene. In DNA, the CDR3 is TGTGCCAGCCGGAGAACGGGACTAGCGGGGGATCGCTACAATGAGCAGTTCTTC. It encodes CASRRTGLAGDRYNEQFF.

This sequence joins TRBV19 and TRBJ2-5; 15 bases map to TRBD2. J gave up 4 bases and V 3 bases, and 6 bases lay outside the gene matches. The CDR3 is 17 amino acids. In germline, CDR1 is LNHDA, CDR2 SQIVND (reference sequence). DNA of the CDR3: TGTGCCAGTAGTATCCTGCCGGGACTAGCGGGAGGAGAGACCCAGTACTTC. This sequence encodes CASSILPGLAGGETQYF.

The CDR3 region is CASSSNPRREQFF. CDR3 nucleotide sequence: TGTGCCAGCAGCAGCAACCCGAGGAGGGAGCAGTTCTTC. This chain joins TRBV27 and TRBJ2-1, with D possibly TRBD2 on 5 matching bases. CDR1 and CDR2 from the germline V gene are MNHEY and SMNVEV (reference sequence). V gave up 6 bases and J gave up 10 bases, with 16 bases separating them. The CDR3 has 13 amino acids.

The V gene is TRBV14, the J gene TRBJ1-2; D is undetermined. CDR3 size: 15 residues. Trimming pared 4 bases from V and 6 bases from J, leaving 18 bases between. The germline V gene has CDR1 SGHDN and CDR2 FVKESK. The CDR3 bases are TGTGCCAGCAGCCCTCTCGACCCTGGCCGAAATGGCTACACCTTC. The encoded protein is CASSPLDPGRNGYTF. The full variable domain, rest sourced from reference TRBV14 and TRBJ1-2, is EAGVTQFPSHSVIEKGQTVTLRCDPISGHDNLYWYRRVMGKEIKFLLHFVKESKQDESGMPNNRFLAERTGGTYSTLKVQPAELEDSGVYFCASSPLDPGRNGYTFGSGTRLTVV.

This chain uses TRBV5-1 with TRBJ2-1; no reliable D call. The germline V and J ends were trimmed by 0 bases and 1 base, with 11 bases remaining between them. Germline V gene data show CDR1 as SGHRS and CDR2 as YFSETQ. The CDR3 has 16 amino acids. The CDR3 reads CASSLGIGGSYNEQFF. The CDR3 region has the DNA TGCGCCAGCAGCTTGGGGATAGGTGGGTCCTACAATGAGCAGTTCTTC. The whole variable domain, remainder taken from reference TRBV5-1 and TRBJ2-1, is KAGVTQTPRYLIKTRGQQVTLSCSPISGHRSVSWYQQTPGQGLQFLFEYFSETQRNKGNFPGRFSGRQFSNSRSEMNVSTLELGDSALYLCASSLGIGGSYNEQFFGPGTRLTVL.

The chain links TRBV7-3 to TRBJ1-1; D call uncertain. V was pared by 5 bases and J by 0 bases, with 13 bases between. CDR3 length equals 15 residues. The germline V gene has CDR1 SGHTA and CDR2 FQGTGA. The CDR3 nucleotides read TGTGCCAGCAGCCGTCAAGCGACTGTGAACACTGAAGCTTTCTTT. Translation gives CASSRQATVNTEAFF.

The chain carries TRBV28 and TRBJ2-7; 7 nucleotides line up with TRBD1. V was clipped by 7 bases and J by 2 bases; unmatched bases: 8. This CDR3 is built from 14 residues. Germline lookup yields CDR1 MDHEN and CDR2 SYDVKM. The CDR3 nucleotides are TGTGCCAGCAAACAGGACAGGCCTCCCTACGAGCAGTACTTC. Protein product: CASKQDRPPYEQYF. Full variable domain (rest looked up from reference TRBV28 and TRBJ2-7): DVKVTQSSRYLVKRTGEKVFLECVQDMDHENMFWYRQDPGLGLRLIYFSYDVKMKEKGDIPEGYSVSREKKERFSLILESASTNQTSMYLCASKQDRPPYEQYFGPGTRLTVT.

The J gene is TRBJ2-3, the V gene TRBV19; possible D gene TRBD1, 6 bases. The CDR3 covers 13 residues. V lost 9 bases and J lost 3, with 13 bases in between. Germline CDR1 reads LNHDA; CDR2 reads SQIVND (reference sequence). The CDR3 DNA follows: TGTGCCAGCTCCTTTACAGGGACAGATACGCAGTATTTT. Translating it yields CASSFTGTDTQYF.

The V gene is TRBV19, the J gene TRBJ2-3, with no clear D. The CDR3 runs 13 residues. The germline V gene encodes CDR1 LNHDA and CDR2 SQIVND (reference sequence). Trimming took off 5 bases at V and 2 bases at J, with 8 bases between the two ends. The CDR3 sequence is CASSPDNTDTQYF. The DNA of the CDR3 is TGTGCCAGTAGTCCCGACAACACAGATACGCAGTATTTT.

This chain joins TRBV5-5 and TRBJ2-5, with D possibly being TRBD1 or TRBD2 (6 bases each). Trimming took off 6 bases at V and 5 bases at J, with 26 bases between the two ends. The CDR3 has 17 residues. Germline V gene sequence: CDR1 SGHKS, CDR2 YYEKEE (reference sequence). The CDR3 is CASTSGIGGRLGETQYF. The DNA for the CDR3 is TGTGCCAGCACCTCCGGAATAGGGGGGAGGTTAGGCGAGACCCAGTACTTC.

J is TRBJ2-5 and V is TRBV5-4; no clear D. The germline gives CDR1 SGHNT, CDR2 YYREEE (reference sequence). This CDR3 has 13 residues. V was shortened by 4 bases and J by 0 bases, with 7 bases between the two germline ends. The chain's CDR3 is CASSHINQETQYF. The DNA for the CDR3 is TGTGCCAGCAGCCACATAAACCAAGAGACCCAGTACTTC.

The chain carries TRBV27 and TRBJ2-1; 7 bases agree with TRBD2. Germline V CDR1 and CDR2: MNHEY, SMNVEV (reference sequence). The CDR3 totals 15 residues. J was trimmed by 8 bases and V by 0 bases; bases with no gene match: 7. CDR3 coding DNA: TGTGCCAGCAGTTTATCGGGGACTAATGTCTATGAGCAGTTCTTC. Its protein is CASSLSGTNVYEQFF.

V gene TRBV5-1 combines with J gene TRBJ2-1; TRBD1 is a possible D gene (6 bases). V dropped 4 bases and J dropped 2 bases, with 13 bases sitting between them. The CDR3 is 15 amino acids. Germline CDR1 is SGHRS and CDR2 is YFSETQ. Here the CDR3 reads CASSPGTNTYNEQFF. Here the CDR3 DNA reads TGCGCCAGCAGCCCCGGGACAAACACCTACAATGAGCAGTTCTTC.

CDR3 in DNA: TGTGCCAGCAGCTTGGGGGCGACAGATACGCAGTATTTT. This sequence encodes CASSLGATDTQYF. The chain carries TRBV5-6 and TRBJ2-3; D not resolved. Trimming shortened V by 0 bases and J by 3 bases, and 5 bases separated the two germline ends. The CDR3 covers 13 residues. Per the germline V gene, CDR1 is SGHDT and CDR2 is YYEEEE. The entire variable domain, with the rest obtained from reference TRBV5-6 and TRBJ2-3, is as follows: DAGVTQSPTHLIKTRGQQVTLRCSPKSGHDTVSWYQQALGQGPQFIFQYYEEEERQRGNFPDRFSGHQFPNYSSELNVNALLLGDSALYLCASSLGATDTQYFGPGTRLTVL.

This chain uses TRBV9 with TRBJ2-2; perhaps D is TRBD1 or TRBD2 (5 bases each). The CDR3 totals 16 residues. V was pared by 1 base and J by 4 bases, with 14 bases between. Germline CDR1 SGDLS, CDR2 YYNGEE. Here the CDR3 DNA reads TGTGCCAGCAGCGTACTGCAGGGAGTTTCCACCGGGGAGCTGTTTTTT. Translated, it gives CASSVLQGVSTGELFF.

The rearrangement joins TRBV7-3 to TRBJ2-2; 7 bases match TRBD1. The CDR3 runs 15 residues. Trimming at V came to 5 bases and at J to 7 bases, leaving 10 bases not matched to a gene. The V gene's germline CDR1 is SGHTA and CDR2 FQGTGA. For the CDR3, the DNA is TGTGCCAGCAGCCCCAGAGGGGGCAGTCACGGGGAGCTGTTTTTT. Translating gives CASSPRGGSHGELFF.

DNA of the CDR3: TGCAGCGTTGAAGACAGGGGGGGATCTGGAAACACCATATATTTT. Amino acids: CSVEDRGGSGNTIYF. The gene calls are TRBV29-1 and TRBJ1-3, with TRBD1 matching 7 bases. Germline CDR1 and CDR2: SQVTM and ANQGSEA. J was trimmed by 1 base and V by 0 bases; bases with no gene match: 3. The CDR3 is made up of 15 amino acids.